This T cell receptor (beta chain) appears in the sequencing data of a study of cytomegalovirus exposure and HLA in healthy donors. Whole-study results and caveats: Later, an analysis showed that TCR beta chains associated with HLA were more clonally expanded than others that were equally common. A later analysis linked a missense variant in DCLRE1C to the trimming of TCR beta V and J genes. Reported results showed that the classifier diagnosed cytomegalovirus status with high specificity and sensitivity. There were a few CMV-associated chains whose specificity for CMV antigens was confirmed in vitro.

PCR employed 60 Vbeta and 13 Jbeta primers. Clones were read by immunoSEQ multiplex PCR, and TCRdb kept only the in-frame ones, dropping some. This table holds hundreds of thousands of clones, 70% found once. V was pared by 1 base and J by 4 bases, with 15 bases of the junction left unmatched. The CDR3 sequence is 18 residues long. From germline, CDR1 is SGHTA and CDR2 FQGTGA. This clone was observed a handful of times. The target antigen is unknown. The receptor's source is a man aged 35 to 55 in good health and CMV-seropositive. The J gene is TRBJ2-7, the V gene TRBV7-3, with TRBD1 identical over 8 bases. The sample taken for sequencing was PBMCs. CDR3 coding DNA: TGTGCCAGCAGCTTAAGGGACAGGATCCCCCCAAAAGGGTACGAGCAGTACTTC. Translating it yields CASSLRDRIPPKGYEQYF.